A single sample is the source of the 27 T cell receptor beta chains below, sequenced in a study of glioma-infiltrating T cells after dendritic cell vaccination (dated by TCRdb to between 2015 and 2016). The library was produced with the immunoSEQ multiplex PCR assay. TCRdb stores this immuneACCESS table with in-frame sequences only. Part of the clones is absent; in the studies checked, under half of the shortfall reflects unresolved V genes, and no reason is known for the rest. For this sample the table gives about 73,000 clones, of which around 79% were detected only once. Approximately 2.3% of the sample belongs to the ten largest clones. The sample was blood, taken before dendritic cell vaccination. These receptor sequences come from a human donor with glioblastoma.

V is TRBV5-1 and J is TRBJ2-2; the D gene is possibly TRBD1 (6 bases). The germline V gene has CDR1 SGHRS and CDR2 YFSETQ. Trimming pared 7 bases from V and 0 bases from J, leaving 16 bases between. CDR3 length equals 16 residues. CDR3 nucleotides: TGCGCCAGCCTAAGATCCGGGACACCGAACACCGGGGAGCTGTTTTTT. This sequence encodes CASLRSGTPNTGELFF.

V and J are TRBV19 and TRBJ2-1; D perhaps matches TRBD2 (5 bases). V lost 6 bases to trimming and J lost 5 bases, with 17 bases between them. CDR3 length: 15 amino acids. From germline, CDR1 is LNHDA and CDR2 SQIVND (reference sequence). The CDR3 sequence: CASSLAVAGNNEQFF. The CDR3 DNA follows: TGTGCCAGTAGCCTTGCTGTTGCGGGCAACAATGAGCAGTTCTTC.

This clone has a handful of counts. This chain joins TRBV11-2 and TRBJ2-3; possibly TRBD2 for D (6 bases). V shed 8 bases and J shed 7 bases, with 19 bases lying between them. The CDR3 runs to 14 residues. Germline loops: CDR1 SGHAT, CDR2 FQNNGV. The CDR3 nucleotides read TGTGCCAGCGCCGGACTATCGCAGAGGTATACGCAGTATTTT. This gives the protein CASAGLSQRYTQYF. Supplemented by reference TRBV11-2 and TRBJ2-3, the full variable domain reads EAGVAQSPRYKIIEKRQSVAFWCNPISGHATLYWYQQILGQGPKLLIQFQNNGVVDDSQLPKDRFSAERLKGVDSTLKIQPAKLEDSAVYLCASAGLSQRYTQYFGPGTRLTVL.

The V and J genes are TRBV7-6 and TRBJ2-5; D gene unclear. Germline-derived CDR1 and CDR2 are SGHVS and FNYEAQ. Trimming took off 4 bases at V and 5 bases at J, with 5 bases between the two ends. The CDR3 loop spans 11 amino acids. Written as DNA, the CDR3 is TGTGCCAGCAGCTCGGAGGAGACCCAGTACTTC. Encoded protein: CASSSEETQYF.

This chain's CDR3 is CASSFSGLAEKAYEQYV. Here the CDR3 DNA reads TGTGCCAGCAGTTTCTCCGGACTAGCGGAAAAAGCCTACGAGCAGTACGTC. This sequence joins TRBV28 and TRBJ2-7; 10 nucleotides line up with TRBD2. The CDR3 is 17 amino acids. The germline V gene encodes CDR1 MDHEN and CDR2 SYDVKM. Trimming removed 3 bases from V and 2 bases from J; junction bases left unmatched: 10.

The chain links TRBV14 to TRBJ1-1, with D possibly matching TRBD1 (5 bases). Germline V lookup: CDR1 SGHDN, CDR2 FVKESK. There are 13 residues in the CDR3. V lost 6 bases to trimming and J lost 0 bases, with 8 bases between them. CDR3 DNA: TGTGCCAGCAGGGCAGGGTTGAACACTGAAGCTTTCTTT. The encoded protein is CASRAGLNTEAFF.

The V gene is TRBV9, the J gene TRBJ2-1, with 14 bases aligning to TRBD2. The J segment lost 1 base and the V segment lost 6 bases, leaving 6 bases of the junction unmatched. There are 17 residues in the CDR3. Germline V CDR1 and CDR2: SGDLS, YYNGEE. CDR3 residues: CASTATSGRGSYNEQFF. CDR3 nucleotide sequence: TGTGCCAGCACTGCGACTAGCGGGAGGGGATCCTACAATGAGCAGTTCTTC.

The chain joins TRBV15 to TRBJ1-4; no firm D call. Germline CDR1 reads LNHNV; CDR2 reads YYDKDF (reference sequence). There are 15 residues in the CDR3. Trimming removed 8 bases at V and 3 bases at J, with 16 bases between. CDR3 coding DNA: TGTGCCACCGGTGCAAGAACACCTCCTAATGAAAAACTGTTTTTT. Residues: CATGARTPPNEKLFF.

The chain couples TRBV10-2 to TRBJ1-1; TRBD1 agrees at 10 bases. Germline V lookup: CDR1 WSHSY, CDR2 SAAADI. The CDR3 spans 14 residues. Germline trimming cut 0 bases from V and 5 bases from J; bases unmatched to any gene: 0. DNA for the CDR3: TGCGCCAGCAGTGAGTCGGGACAGGGGACTGAAGCTTTCTTT. The encoded protein is CASSESGQGTEAFF.

The chain carries TRBV12-2 and TRBJ2-7; the D call TRBD2 from the table was never checked on the DNA. TRBV12-2 is listed as a pseudogene. This CDR3 comprises 16 residues. CDR3 coding DNA: TGTGCAAGTCGCTCTAGGACTAGCGGGAACCACTACGAGCAGTACGTC. It codes for CASRSRTSGNHYEQYV.

This chain joins TRBV23-1 and TRBJ1-3, with D uncertain. TRBV23-1 is an ORF; its function is uncertain. The CDR3 length is 16 residues. The V gene lost 2 bases and the J gene lost 0 bases, with 11 bases spanning the gap. DNA of the CDR3: TGCGCCAGCAGTCAACCAAACTCGTACTCTGGAAACACCATATATTTT. It encodes CASSQPNSYSGNTIYF.

The V gene is TRBV19, the J gene TRBJ1-1; 8 bases are a match to TRBD1. After removal of 3 bases from V and 6 bases from J, the junction contained 6 bases not matched to a gene. Germline loops: CDR1 LNHDA, CDR2 SQIVND (reference sequence). The CDR3 sequence is 14 residues long. CDR3 amino acids: CASSIGQGLAEAFF. Here the CDR3 DNA reads TGTGCCAGTAGTATCGGACAGGGATTAGCTGAAGCTTTCTTT.

This sequence joins TRBV19 and TRBJ2-3; D possibly corresponds to TRBD2 (6 bases). Germline V gives CDR1 LNHDA, CDR2 SQIVND (reference sequence). The CDR3 totals 13 residues. V was clipped by 5 bases and J by 4 bases, with 10 bases between them. CDR3 region: CASSWLASDTQYF. CDR3 sequence (DNA): TGTGCCAGTAGTTGGCTAGCGTCAGATACGCAGTATTTT. The complete variable domain, with remaining parts taken from reference TRBV19 and TRBJ2-3, reads DGGITQSPKYLFRKEGQNVTLSCEQNLNHDAMYWYRQDPGQGLRLIYYSQIVNDFQKGDIAEGYSVSREKKESFPLTVTSAQKNPTAFYLCASSWLASDTQYFGPGTRLTVL.

The chain couples TRBV5-1 to TRBJ2-1, with 7 bases matching TRBD1. Germline trimming cut 4 bases from V and 4 bases from J; bases unmatched to any gene: 5. Germline CDR1 and CDR2: SGHRS and YFSETQ. This CDR3 is built from 14 residues. CDR3 sequence: CASSRGQVYNEQFF. The CDR3 nucleotides read TGCGCCAGCAGCCGCGGACAGGTATACAATGAGCAGTTCTTC.

The J gene is TRBJ1-5, the V gene TRBV2, with 7 bases matching TRBD1. CDR3 length: 15 residues. The junction had 6 bases not matched to a gene; V was cut back by 7 bases and J by 0 bases. Germline V gives CDR1 SNHLY, CDR2 FYNNEI. The CDR3 here is CASKLDRNSNQPQHF. As DNA, the CDR3 is TGTGCCAGCAAACTGGACAGGAATAGCAATCAGCCCCAGCATTTT.

The rearrangement joins TRBV19 to TRBJ2-4; weak D call: TRBD1 (5 bases). Germline V gives CDR1 LNHDA, CDR2 SQIVND (reference sequence). Trimming removed 2 bases from V and 2 bases from J, with 19 bases in between. The CDR3 loop spans 18 amino acids. The CDR3 DNA is TGTGCCAGTAGTATACGGTACAGGCCCGCTGGGACCAAAAACATTCAGTACTTC. Its protein is CASSIRYRPAGTKNIQYF.

This chain joins TRBV9 and TRBJ2-1; 9 bases map to TRBD2. This CDR3 spans 16 amino acids. The germline gives CDR1 SGDLS, CDR2 YYNGEE. The V segment lost 0 bases and the J segment 7 bases; nucleotides outside the gene matches: 8. The DNA for the CDR3 is TGTGCCAGCAGCGTAGGGGTTAGCGGGGGAGTAAATGAGCAGTTCTTC. Its translation is CASSVGVSGGVNEQFF. Complete variable domain (other parts from reference TRBV9 and TRBJ2-1): DSGVTQTPKHLITATGQRVTLRCSPRSGDLSVYWYQQSLDQGLQFLIQYYNGEERAKGNILERFSAQQFPDLHSELNLSSLELGDSALYFCASSVGVSGGVNEQFFGPGTRLTVL.

J is TRBJ1-1 and V is TRBV9; no definite D call. There are 13 residues in the CDR3. CDR1 is SGDLS and CDR2 is YYNGEE in the germline V gene. Trimming took 2 bases from V and 1 from J, leaving 6 bases between them. The CDR3 protein is CASSVHSNTEAFF. The CDR3, as DNA: TGTGCCAGCAGCGTTCACTCGAACACTGAAGCTTTCTTT. Full variable domain (missing parts from reference TRBV9 and TRBJ1-1): DSGVTQTPKHLITATGQRVTLRCSPRSGDLSVYWYQQSLDQGLQFLIQYYNGEERAKGNILERFSAQQFPDLHSELNLSSLELGDSALYFCASSVHSNTEAFFGQGTRLTVV.

V gene TRBV25-1 combines with J gene TRBJ1-4, with 7 bases matching TRBD1. The CDR3 sequence is 14 residues long. Germline loops: CDR1 MGHDK, CDR2 SYGVNS. Unmatched junction bases numbered 7, after V lost 7 bases and J lost 5 bases. The CDR3 sequence is CASTQGSGNEKLFF. CDR3 bases: TGTGCCAGCACACAGGGGTCGGGGAATGAAAAACTGTTTTTT.

The genes are TRBV5-1 and TRBJ2-5; D gene unclear. CDR1 and CDR2 from the germline V gene are SGHRS and YFSETQ. The V and J ends lost 0 bases and 5 bases respectively, with 5 bases between them. The CDR3 sequence is 12 residues long. The DNA of the CDR3 is TGCGCCAGCAGCTTGGCCGGGGAGACCCAGTACTTC. It encodes CASSLAGETQYF.

The chain has TRBV2 and TRBJ1-4; the D is unclear. This CDR3 has 15 amino acids. Trimming pared 5 bases from V and 10 bases from J, leaving 20 bases between. Per germline, CDR1 SNHLY and CDR2 FYNNEI. Here the CDR3 DNA reads TGTGCCAGCAGTTTACCGGCGGGAGAAGGGAGAAAACTGTTTTTT. Translating gives CASSLPAGEGRKLFF. Based on the CDR3 plus reference TRBV2 and TRBJ1-4, the full variable domain is EPEVTQTPSHQVTQMGQEVILRCVPISNHLYFYWYRQILGQKVEFLVSFYNNEISEKSEIFDDQFSVERPDGSNFTLKIRSTKLEDSAMYFCASSLPAGEGRKLFFGSGTQLSVL.

This clone appeared a single time. This rearrangement joins TRBV5-1 to TRBJ2-1; 9 positions match TRBD2. The V gene's germline CDR1 is SGHRS and CDR2 YFSETQ. V was pared by 0 bases and J by 7 bases, with 5 bases of the junction left unmatched. This CDR3 has 15 residues. CDR3 sequence (DNA): TGCGCCAGCAGCTTGGATGTTAGCGGGGGTAATGAGCAGTTCTTC. This encodes CASSLDVSGGNEQFF.

The DNA for the CDR3 is TGCGCCAGCAGCTTGGGCCCCGGACAGGGGATGACCGGGGAGCTGTTTTTT. Amino acid sequence: CASSLGPGQGMTGELFF. V usage is TRBV5-1 and J usage is TRBJ2-2, with 9 bases aligning to TRBD1. The CDR3 is 17 residues long. Trimming took 0 bases from V and 5 from J; bases not matched to a gene: 8. CDR1 is SGHRS, CDR2 YFSETQ, per germline. Complete variable domain (other parts from reference TRBV5-1 and TRBJ2-2): KAGVTQTPRYLIKTRGQQVTLSCSPISGHRSVSWYQQTPGQGLQFLFEYFSETQRNKGNFPGRFSGRQFSNSRSEMNVSTLELGDSALYLCASSLGPGQGMTGELFFGEGSRLTVL.

This clone was counted a few times. The chain uses TRBV5-6 and TRBJ1-2, with D tentatively TRBD1 (5 bases). V was clipped by 2 bases and J by 4 bases, with 12 bases between them. Germline CDR1 SGHDT, CDR2 YYEEEE. This CDR3 contains 14 residues. Written as DNA, the CDR3 is TGTGCCAGCAGCTTATCAGGGAAGGGCTATGGCTACACCTTC. It is translated as CASSLSGKGYGYTF.

In this sample, this clone turned up a few times. The chain's CDR3 is CAWSVLSSYEQYV. In nucleotides, the CDR3 is TGTGCCTGGAGTGTACTAAGCTCCTACGAGCAGTACGTC. The rearrangement joins TRBV30 to TRBJ2-7; unclear D gene. The CDR3 sequence is 13 residues long. The germline CDR1 and CDR2 sequences are GTSNPN and SVGIG (reference sequence). V shed 0 bases and J shed 0 bases, with 6 bases lying between them.

This chain uses TRBV5-8 with TRBJ1-1; possibly TRBD1 for D (5 bases). V shed 7 bases and J shed 0 bases, with 13 bases lying between them. CDR3 size: 14 residues. The germline gives CDR1 SGHTS, CDR2 YDEGEE. For the CDR3, the DNA is TGTGCCAGCTCACGACAGAGAATGAACACTGAAGCTTTCTTT. It encodes CASSRQRMNTEAFF.

The rearrangement joins TRBV18 to TRBJ1-1; 9 bases align to TRBD1. CDR3 length equals 13 residues. The junction had 5 bases not matched to a gene; V was cut back by 8 bases and J by 4 bases. Germline CDR1 reads KGHSH; CDR2 reads LQKENI. CDR3 bases: TGTGCCAGCGGGAAGACAGGGGGCACTGAAGCTTTCTTT. It is translated as CASGKTGGTEAFF.